The clone carrying this TCR beta chain came up many times. Its antigen is not identified. Unique-molecular-identifier-tagged TCR beta cDNA libraries were used. TCRdb re-derived calls from the PCR reads in MiXCR, one entry per CDR3 protein. The sample has roughly 170,000 distinct CDR3 sequences, roughly 31% seen once. The CDR3 is 14 residues long. The germline V gene has CDR1 MNHEY and CDR2 SMNVEV (reference sequence). The V end was cut by 1 base, the J end by 1 base, with 8 bases between. This sample is drawn from a study of post-analysis software for immune sequencing data. Study context: As for disease course, relapsing-remitting, secondary progressive and progressive-relapsing multiple sclerosis were all included. Findings and caveats of the study: Diversity measured as normalized Chao1 was significantly lower in multiple sclerosis patients than in controls. Comparison of patients with controls showed five TRBV segments more frequent in patients, TRBV5-6, TRBV5-1 and TRBV20-1 among them.

Sequenced input: blood. The chain combines TRBV27 with TRBJ2-7; D gene uncertain. The source is a girl aged 10-17 years with multiple sclerosis. The CDR3 nucleotides are TGTGCCAGCAGTTTATTCAGTTCTTCCTACGAGCAGTACTTC. Protein sequence: CASSLFSSSYEQYF.